One sample yielded the 16 T cell receptor beta chains listed below, sequenced in a study of T cells in Graves' hyperthyroidism and ophthalmopathy. Template material for amplifying TCR beta CDR3 regions consisted of RNA transcripts. Initially, a first-round RT-PCR of the TCR CDR3 employed the HTBI primer set. TCRdb re-called the multiplex PCR reads with MiXCR, one entry per CDR3 protein. The sample yields over 500,000 distinct CDR3 sequences, about 16% seen once. Sequencing was done on a sample of blood. The receptors were sampled from a woman aged 25 to 45 with Graves' ophthalmopathy.

This clonotype was detected only a few times. The rearrangement joins TRBV20-1 to TRBJ2-1; D is uncertain. The V gene lost 6 bases and the J gene lost 0 bases, with 15 bases spanning the gap. CDR3 length: 15 residues. CDR1 DFQATT and CDR2 SNEGSKA come from the germline V gene (reference sequence). The CDR3 loop reads CSACGDKSSYNEQFF. DNA for the CDR3: TGCAGTGCCTGCGGTGACAAGAGCTCCTACAATGAGCAGTTCTTC.

The table lists this clonotype with many counts. This chain uses TRBV30 with TRBJ1-3, with 9 positions matching TRBD1. Germline V gene lookup returns CDR1 GTSNPN and CDR2 SVGIG (reference sequence). This CDR3 has 14 amino acids. Trimming took 5 bases from V and 5 from J; bases not matched to a gene: 7. The CDR3 loop is CAWWDRAFRNTIYF. DNA for the CDR3: TGTGCCTGGTGGGACAGGGCTTTTAGAAACACCATATATTTT.

In its sample, this clonotype was seen many times. V is TRBV20-1 and J is TRBJ2-3; 10 bases align to TRBD2. V shed 3 bases, J shed 6 bases, and the junction held 15 bases outside the gene matches. Per germline, CDR1 DFQATT and CDR2 SNEGSKA (reference sequence). The CDR3 extends over 17 amino acids. This chain's CDR3 is CSARVRGLAGVVDTQYF. Here the CDR3 DNA reads TGCAGTGCTAGGGTCCGGGGCCTAGCGGGAGTTGTGGATACGCAGTATTTT.

This clonotype was seen at least ten times. This sequence joins TRBV28 and TRBJ2-7; TRBD1 matches at 9 bases. CDR1 is MDHEN, CDR2 SYDVKM, per germline. CDR3 size: 14 residues. After removal of 7 bases from V and 2 bases from J, the junction contained 6 bases not matched to a gene. Here the CDR3 DNA reads TGTGCCAGCAACGAACAGGGGGCCCCCTACGAGCAGTACTTC. Translated: CASNEQGAPYEQYF. Variable domain in full (rest from reference TRBV28 and TRBJ2-7): DVKVTQSSRYLVKRTGEKVFLECVQDMDHENMFWYRQDPGLGLRLIYFSYDVKMKEKGDIPEGYSVSREKKERFSLILESASTNQTSMYLCASNEQGAPYEQYFGPGTRLTVT.

This clonotype was counted many times. This sequence joins TRBV27 and TRBJ2-1; perhaps TRBD2 as D (5 bases). Trimming removed 5 bases from V and 0 bases from J, with 14 bases in between. This CDR3 is 16 amino acids long. Per germline, CDR1 MNHEY and CDR2 SMNVEV (reference sequence). The CDR3 DNA reads TGTGCCAGCAGTCCCACCCGGGGTTCCTCCTACAATGAGCAGTTCTTC. Residues: CASSPTRGSSYNEQFF.

The chain joins TRBV6-5 to TRBJ2-1; 11 positions match TRBD2. The CDR3 contains 13 residues. The V gene end was trimmed by 3 bases and the J gene end by 12 bases; junction bases not matched to a gene: 4. CDR1 is MNHEY and CDR2 is SVGAGI in the germline V gene. The CDR3 nucleotides are TGTGCCAGCAGTTATGAACTAGCGGGAGCGCAGTTCTTC. Its translation is CASSYELAGAQFF.

The chain has TRBV7-2 and TRBJ2-7; 7 bases are a match to TRBD1. The CDR3 loop spans 15 amino acids. CDR1 SGHTA and CDR2 FQGNSA come from the germline V gene. The V segment lost 3 bases and the J segment 0 bases; nucleotides outside the gene matches: 5. CDR3 residues: CASSLGQFDSYEQYF. As DNA, the CDR3 is TGTGCCAGCAGCTTGGGACAGTTCGACTCCTACGAGCAGTACTTC.

The sample holds many counts of this clonotype. The chain uses TRBV27 and TRBJ2-3; D gene ambiguous. This CDR3 is built from 13 residues. With 5 bases removed from V and 1 base from J, the gap between germline ends came to 7 bases. Germline V lookup: CDR1 MNHEY, CDR2 SMNVEV (reference sequence). This chain's CDR3 is CASSRSGTDTQYF. CDR3 DNA: TGTGCCAGCAGTCGGTCGGGCACAGATACGCAGTATTTT.

The J gene is TRBJ1-1, the V gene TRBV20-1; 9 positions agree with TRBD1. After removal of 5 bases from V and 6 bases from J, the junction contained 10 bases not matched to a gene. The CDR3 covers 14 residues. Germline CDR1 and CDR2: DFQATT and SNEGSKA (reference sequence). The CDR3 bases are TGCAGTGCTCAGACCGGGACAGGGAGTCCTGAAGCTTTCTTT. Residues: CSAQTGTGSPEAFF.

This clonotype was counted ten times or more. V is TRBV20-1 and J is TRBJ2-7, with a tentative D call TRBD1 (6 bases). CDR1 and CDR2 from the germline V gene are DFQATT and SNEGSKA (reference sequence). This CDR3 is 13 amino acids long. The V gene lost 1 base and the J gene lost 6 bases, with 13 bases spanning the gap. CDR3 sequence: CSARGQQGPEQYF. In nucleotides, the CDR3 is TGCAGTGCTAGAGGTCAACAGGGTCCCGAGCAGTACTTC.

This clonotype was recorded at least ten times. The CDR3 sequence is CASAVGRGAYGYTF. CDR3 in DNA: TGTGCCAGCGCCGTCGGCAGGGGGGCCTATGGCTACACCTTC. V is TRBV28 and J is TRBJ1-2, with TRBD1 identical over 7 bases. In germline, CDR1 is MDHEN, CDR2 SYDVKM. V lost 8 bases and J lost 4; bases outside the gene matches: 10. The CDR3 sequence is 14 residues long.

The table lists this clonotype with a few counts. With a much larger clone just one base away, this may be a read error. This chain joins TRBV5-1 and TRBJ1-2; unclear D gene. The CDR3 has 13 amino acids. Germline CDR1 reads SGHRS; CDR2 reads YFSETQ. The CDR3 sequence is CASFEEEGGGYAF. For the CDR3, the DNA is TGCGCCAGCTTCGAAGAGGAAGGTGGTGGCTACGCCTTC. The complete variable domain, with remaining parts taken from reference TRBV5-1 and TRBJ1-2, reads KAGVTQTPRYLIKTRGQQVTLSCSPISGHRSVSWYQQTPGQGLQFLFEYFSETQRNKGNFPGRFSGRQFSNSRSEMNVSTLELGDSALYLCASFEEEGGGYAFGSGTRLTVV.

Ten or more counts support this clonotype. The V call is TRBV28, the J call TRBJ2-5; 8 nucleotides match TRBD2. Trimming at V came to 8 bases and at J to 4 bases, leaving 18 bases not matched to a gene. The V gene's germline CDR1 is MDHEN and CDR2 SYDVKM. The CDR3 is made up of 17 amino acids. This chain's CDR3 is CASEGATGTRGGETQYF. The CDR3 DNA is TGTGCCAGCGAGGGAGCCACCGGGACTAGGGGCGGAGAGACCCAGTACTTC.

This clonotype came up many times. J is TRBJ2-7 and V is TRBV7-9; TRBD2 aligns across 10 bases. V lost 5 bases, J lost 7 bases, and 5 bases stayed unmatched. The length of the CDR3 is 13 residues. The germline V gene has CDR1 SEHNR and CDR2 FQNEAQ (reference sequence). Here the CDR3 reads CASSPSGSSEQYF. The DNA of the CDR3 is TGTGCCAGCAGCCCTAGCGGGAGTAGTGAGCAGTACTTC.

This chain joins TRBV3-1 and TRBJ2-2; D is undetermined. The CDR3 spans 16 residues. Germline V CDR1 and CDR2: LGHDT, YNNKEL (reference sequence). Deletions cut 2 bases from V and 6 bases from J, with 16 bases between. The CDR3, as DNA: TGTGCCAGCAGCCAATACCCATCCGGTTCTGCCGGGGAGCTGTTTTTT. This encodes CASSQYPSGSAGELFF.

Ten or more counts support this clonotype. CDR3 sequence: CASSPPGLAKNIQYF. The CDR3 nucleotides read TGTGCCAGCAGCCCACCTGGACTAGCCAAAAACATTCAGTACTTC. J is TRBJ2-4 and V is TRBV28, with D possibly being TRBD2 (5 bases). Germline values: CDR1 MDHEN, CDR2 SYDVKM. V gave up 6 bases and J gave up 0 bases, with 12 bases separating them. The CDR3 runs 15 residues.